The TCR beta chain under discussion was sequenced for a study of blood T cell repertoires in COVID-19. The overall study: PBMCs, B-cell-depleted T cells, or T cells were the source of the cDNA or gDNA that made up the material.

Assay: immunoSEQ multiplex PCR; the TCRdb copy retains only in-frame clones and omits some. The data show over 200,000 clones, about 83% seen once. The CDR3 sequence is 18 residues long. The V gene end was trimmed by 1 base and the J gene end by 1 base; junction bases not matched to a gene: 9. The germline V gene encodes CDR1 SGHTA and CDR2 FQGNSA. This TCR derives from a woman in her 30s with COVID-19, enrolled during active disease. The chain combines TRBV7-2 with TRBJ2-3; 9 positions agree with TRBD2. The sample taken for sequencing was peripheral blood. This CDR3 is CASSLDLMGGGGTDTQYF. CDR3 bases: TGTGCCAGCAGCTTAGATTTAATGGGCGGGGGGGGCACAGATACGCAGTATTTT.